Below are 30 T cell receptor beta chains sequenced from a single sample in a study of cytomegalovirus exposure and HLA in healthy donors. PCR was performed using 60 Vbeta and 13 Jbeta primers. Libraries were prepared by immunoSEQ multiplex PCR; TCRdb keeps only in-frame clonotypes and omits some of them. The table records about 160,000 clones, 78% of them present only once. The sequenced sample consisted of PBMCs. The receptors here all came from a woman aged 40 to 55 in good health and CMV-seronegative.

The chain joins TRBV7-9 to TRBJ2-5, with 7 positions matching TRBD2. There are 13 residues in the CDR3. V shed 3 bases and J 5 bases; nucleotides not matched to a gene: 3. CDR1 and CDR2 (germline): SEHNR, FQNEAQ (reference sequence). The CDR3 protein is CASSLGGGETQYF. In DNA form, the CDR3 reads TGTGCCAGCAGCTTGGGGGGAGGGGAGACCCAGTACTTC.

This chain uses TRBV19 with TRBJ1-6; possibly TRBD1 for D (5 bases). CDR1 is LNHDA, CDR2 SQIVND, per germline (reference sequence). The CDR3 contains 16 residues. Trimming removed 3 bases from V and 10 bases from J, with 19 bases in between. The CDR3 DNA sequence: TGTGCCAGTAGTATTCATCGGGTGGGAGGGGTGTCACCCCTCCACTTT. As protein: CASSIHRVGGVSPLHF.

The chain links TRBV2 to TRBJ2-2; 8 bases agree with TRBD1. J was trimmed by 5 bases and V by 3 bases; bases with no gene match: 2. CDR1 is SNHLY, CDR2 FYNNEI, per germline. The CDR3 covers 14 residues. DNA of the CDR3: TGTGCCAGCAGTGACAGGGGGCGGACCGGGGAGCTGTTTTTT. Protein product: CASSDRGRTGELFF.

The genes are TRBV19 and TRBJ1-5; 9 bases line up with TRBD1. Unmatched junction bases numbered 8, after V lost 4 bases and J lost 4 bases. The CDR3 contains 16 residues. CDR1 is LNHDA and CDR2 is SQIVND in the germline V gene (reference sequence). The CDR3 sequence is CASSKGSGQGNQPQHF. For the CDR3, the DNA is TGTGCCAGTAGTAAAGGCTCGGGACAGGGTAATCAGCCCCAGCATTTT.

This clone has just one count. This chain joins TRBV6-9 and TRBJ2-5; 10 bases are a match to TRBD2. This CDR3 contains 15 residues. CDR1 MNHGY and CDR2 SVAAGI come from the germline V gene. The junction had 5 bases not matched to a gene; V was cut back by 1 base and J by 6 bases. The DNA for the CDR3 is TGTGCCAGCAGTTATTATGTAGCGGGGGGCAAGACCCAGTACTTC. This translates into CASSYYVAGGKTQYF.

The chain carries TRBV7-9 and TRBJ2-5; D gene ambiguous. The ends were cut back, 2 bases at V and 7 bases at J, with 17 bases in the middle. The CDR3 loop spans 15 amino acids. CDR1 is SEHNR and CDR2 is FQNEAQ in the germline V gene (reference sequence). CDR3 sequence (DNA): TGTGCCAGCAGCTTAAGTTTAACAGTACTGGGGACCCAGTACTTC. Protein product: CASSLSLTVLGTQYF.

CDR3 residues: CASSRSLSGGDPYEQYF. The CDR3 DNA reads TGCGCCAGCAGCCGATCACTTAGCGGGGGGGATCCCTACGAGCAGTACTTC. The chain uses TRBV5-1 and TRBJ2-7; 11 bases are a match to TRBD2. This CDR3 comprises 17 residues. Trimming cost V 4 bases and J 2 bases; bases outside gene matches: 11. Germline V CDR1 and CDR2: SGHRS, YFSETQ. The full variable domain, its missing parts supplied by reference TRBV5-1 and TRBJ2-7, is KAGVTQTPRYLIKTRGQQVTLSCSPISGHRSVSWYQQTPGQGLQFLFEYFSETQRNKGNFPGRFSGRQFSNSRSEMNVSTLELGDSALYLCASSRSLSGGDPYEQYFGPGTRLTVT.

The rearrangement joins TRBV9 to TRBJ1-1; 9 bases are a match to TRBD1. The germline V gene encodes CDR1 SGDLS and CDR2 YYNGEE. The J segment lost 1 base and the V segment lost 9 bases, leaving 7 bases of the junction unmatched. The CDR3 has 14 amino acids. As DNA, the CDR3 is TGTGCCACCTCGACAGGGGGTGAGAACACTGAAGCTTTCTTT. It translates to CATSTGGENTEAFF.

V is TRBV18 and J is TRBJ2-1; no clear D gene. CDR1 and CDR2 (germline): KGHSH, LQKENI. V was shortened by 3 bases and J by 7 bases, with 19 bases between the two germline ends. This CDR3 is built from 16 residues. The CDR3 sequence: CASSPSLAVRRNEQFF. The DNA of the CDR3 is TGTGCCAGCTCACCGTCACTGGCGGTGAGGCGGAATGAGCAGTTCTTC. The variable domain in full, completed from reference TRBV18 and TRBJ2-1, reads NAGVMQNPRHLVRRRGQEARLRCSPMKGHSHVYWYRQLPEEGLKFMVYLQKENIIDESGMPKERFSAEFPKEGPSILRIQQVVRGDSAAYFCASSPSLAVRRNEQFFGPGTRLTVL.

The chain employs TRBV7-6 and TRBJ1-6; 12 positions agree with TRBD1. V was clipped by 4 bases and J by 6 bases; unmatched bases: 1. This CDR3 contains 15 residues. CDR1 SGHVS and CDR2 FNYEAQ come from the germline V gene. This chain's CDR3 is CASSWGQGANSPLHF. The CDR3 DNA sequence: TGTGCCAGCAGCTGGGGACAGGGGGCTAATTCACCCCTCCACTTT. Based on the CDR3 plus reference TRBV7-6 and TRBJ1-6, the full variable domain is GAGVSQSPRYKVTKRGQDVALRCDPISGHVSLYWYRQALGQGPEFLTYFNYEAQQDKSGLPNDRFSAERPEGSISTLTIQRTEQRDSAMYRCASSWGQGANSPLHFGNGTRLTVT.

This chain uses TRBV5-1 with TRBJ2-3; D possibly corresponds to TRBD1 (6 bases). Germline values: CDR1 SGHRS, CDR2 YFSETQ. The CDR3 extends over 15 amino acids. Between the trimmed V and J ends, which lost 4 bases and 4 bases, there was a span of 16 bases. CDR3 in DNA: TGCGCCAGCAGCACAGGGTCCAGGGGCCCAGATACGCAGTATTTT. This encodes CASSTGSRGPDTQYF.

This chain links TRBV6-5 with TRBJ1-1, with unresolved D. The CDR3 is 12 residues long. The V gene lost 2 bases and the J gene lost 4 bases, with 5 bases spanning the gap. Per the germline V gene, CDR1 is MNHEY and CDR2 is SVGAGI. CDR3 sequence reads: CASSYGRTEAFF. The CDR3 DNA sequence: TGTGCCAGCAGTTACGGGCGCACTGAAGCTTTCTTT.

The genes are TRBV7-6 and TRBJ2-3; the match to TRBD2 covers 7 bases. The CDR3 extends over 13 amino acids. CDR1 and CDR2 (germline): SGHVS, FNYEAQ. Losses at the gene ends were 6 bases for V and 9 bases for J; bases not matched to a gene: 9. CDR3 region: CASRTVAGDTQYF. In nucleotides, the CDR3 is TGTGCCAGCAGGACCGTCGCGGGGGACACGCAGTATTTT.

This clone was detected once. The gene calls are TRBV11-2 and TRBJ1-1, with 7 bases identical to TRBD1. The germline CDR1 and CDR2 sequences are SGHAT and FQNNGV. CDR3 length: 15 amino acids. V shed 1 base and J 1 base; nucleotides not matched to a gene: 3. The CDR3 DNA sequence: TGTGCCAGCAGCTTAGTGGGACAGACGAACACTGAAGCTTTCTTT. This encodes CASSLVGQTNTEAFF.

The rearrangement uses TRBV7-8 and TRBJ1-1, with 9 bases matching TRBD1. The CDR3 sequence is 15 residues long. With 5 bases clipped from V and 7 bases from J, the junction kept 11 bases outside the gene matches. Germline V gene data show CDR1 as SGHVS and CDR2 as FQNEAQ. The DNA for the CDR3 is TGTGCCAGCAGCCTACAGGGGGCTGTTCTTTTTGAAGCTTTCTTT. Protein sequence: CASSLQGAVLFEAFF.

The gene calls are TRBV2 and TRBJ1-2; D is uncertain. The CDR3 totals 12 residues. Trimming stripped 8 bases from V and 2 bases from J, with 9 bases between. The germline gives CDR1 SNHLY, CDR2 FYNNEI. The CDR3 sequence is CASAPVNYGYTF. CDR3 nucleotides: TGTGCCAGCGCTCCGGTCAACTATGGCTACACCTTC.

The V gene is TRBV18, the J gene TRBJ1-3; D is ambiguous. The CDR3 length is 15 residues. Germline values: CDR1 KGHSH, CDR2 LQKENI. V was clipped by 2 bases and J by 0 bases, with 8 bases between them. Here the CDR3 reads CASSPIELSGNTIYF. CDR3 nucleotide sequence: TGTGCCAGCTCACCAATTGAACTCTCTGGAAACACCATATATTTT. The entire variable domain, with the rest obtained from reference TRBV18 and TRBJ1-3, is as follows: NAGVMQNPRHLVRRRGQEARLRCSPMKGHSHVYWYRQLPEEGLKFMVYLQKENIIDESGMPKERFSAEFPKEGPSILRIQQVVRGDSAAYFCASSPIELSGNTIYFGEGSWLTVV.

The J gene is TRBJ1-1, the V gene TRBV9; D not certain. With 4 bases removed from V and 0 bases from J, the gap between germline ends came to 13 bases. The CDR3 sequence is 15 residues long. CDR1 SGDLS and CDR2 YYNGEE come from the germline V gene. The CDR3 DNA follows: TGTGCCAGCAGCCCACGCCCCGGGTTGAACACTGAAGCTTTCTTT. Amino acid sequence: CASSPRPGLNTEAFF.

The CDR3 here is CASSLAGGGMNTEAFF. DNA for the CDR3: TGTGCCAGTAGTCTCGCGGGGGGCGGCATGAACACTGAAGCTTTCTTT. The rearrangement uses TRBV19 and TRBJ1-1; TRBD1 might be the D (6 bases). CDR3 size: 16 residues. Trimming pared 5 bases from V and 0 bases from J, leaving 16 bases between. The germline V gene encodes CDR1 LNHDA and CDR2 SQIVND (reference sequence). Using reference TRBV19 and TRBJ1-1 for the parts outside the CDR3, the full variable domain is DGGITQSPKYLFRKEGQNVTLSCEQNLNHDAMYWYRQDPGQGLRLIYYSQIVNDFQKGDIAEGYSVSREKKESFPLTVTSAQKNPTAFYLCASSLAGGGMNTEAFFGQGTRLTVV.

Regarding this clone: This sample includes further DNA sequences coding for the same CDR3. The rearrangement joins TRBV5-1 to TRBJ2-5; D gene ambiguous. The V gene lost 2 bases and the J gene lost 3 bases, with 8 bases spanning the gap. Germline CDR1 and CDR2: SGHRS and YFSETQ. The CDR3 sequence is 13 residues long. CDR3 amino acids: CASSLTYEETQYF. CDR3 in DNA: TGCGCCAGCAGCTTAACTTACGAAGAGACCCAGTACTTC.

Concerning this clone itself: Different DNA sequences within this sample yield the same CDR3. V usage is TRBV5-1 and J usage is TRBJ1-1, with 7 bases fitting TRBD1. Unmatched junction bases numbered 4, after V lost 3 bases and J lost 2 bases. The CDR3 extends over 14 amino acids. CDR1 and CDR2 (germline): SGHRS, YFSETQ. CDR3 nucleotide sequence: TGCGCCAGCAGCTCGGGACAGCCTAACACTGAAGCTTTCTTT. It codes for CASSSGQPNTEAFF.

The chain has TRBV4-2 and TRBJ2-5; perhaps TRBD2 as D (5 bases). CDR1 and CDR2 from the germline V gene are LGHNA and YNFKEQ. The CDR3 is 14 amino acids. The ends were cut back, 0 bases at V and 5 bases at J, with 10 bases in the middle. CDR3 sequence (DNA): TGTGCCAGCAGCCAAGATACGGGGTGGGAGACCCAGTACTTC. Its protein product is CASSQDTGWETQYF.

The chain couples TRBV11-2 to TRBJ2-1; D is uncertain. V was clipped by 2 bases and J by 2 bases, with 7 bases between them. The germline CDR1 and CDR2 sequences are SGHAT and FQNNGV. The CDR3 has 14 residues. The CDR3 protein is CASSLSLAYNEQFF. The CDR3 DNA reads as TGTGCCAGCAGCTTAAGTCTAGCCTACAATGAGCAGTTCTTC.

As for this clone: Different DNA sequences within this sample yield the same CDR3. The rearrangement uses TRBV5-1 and TRBJ2-3, with TRBD2 matching over 9 bases. V shed 0 bases, J shed 6 bases, and the junction held 5 bases outside the gene matches. The CDR3 is made up of 15 amino acids. CDR1 and CDR2 from the germline V gene are SGHRS and YFSETQ. The CDR3 region is CASSLVAGGPDTQYF. The CDR3 DNA is TGCGCCAGCAGCTTGGTGGCGGGGGGGCCCGATACGCAGTATTTT.

This chain joins TRBV5-1 and TRBJ2-5; 7 positions agree with TRBD1. Germline V gives CDR1 SGHRS, CDR2 YFSETQ. CDR3 size: 14 residues. Unmatched junction bases numbered 6, after V lost 4 bases and J lost 3 bases. CDR3 sequence reads: CASSPGTAKETQYF. In DNA, the CDR3 is TGCGCCAGCAGCCCTGGGACAGCCAAAGAGACCCAGTACTTC.

The gene calls are TRBV7-9 and TRBJ2-7; D is unclear. Germline CDR1 reads SEHNR; CDR2 reads FQNEAQ (reference sequence). CDR3 length equals 11 residues. Deletions cut 5 bases from V and 3 bases from J, with 5 bases between. This CDR3 is CASSIHYEQYF. CDR3 coding DNA: TGTGCCAGCAGCATACACTACGAGCAGTACTTC.

To note about this clone: The junction does not match germline at one end; this may be a read error. V is TRBV18 and J is TRBJ1-3; no firm D call. This CDR3 is 15 amino acids long. The germline V gene has CDR1 KGHSH and CDR2 LQKENI. CDR3 sequence reads: CAGSPQANSGNTIYF. In DNA, the CDR3 is TGTGCCGGCTCACCCCAGGCAAACTCTGGAAACACCATATATTTT.

The chain carries TRBV11-2 and TRBJ2-2; 12 nucleotides agree with TRBD2. V trimming: 5 bases; J trimming: 3 bases; junction bases outside the gene matches: 4. CDR3 length equals 16 residues. CDR1 is SGHAT and CDR2 is FQNNGV in the germline V gene. This chain's CDR3 is CASSLTSGGHTGELFF. The CDR3 bases are TGTGCCAGCAGCCTTACTAGCGGGGGGCACACCGGGGAGCTGTTTTTT. The entire variable domain, with the rest obtained from reference TRBV11-2 and TRBJ2-2, is as follows: EAGVAQSPRYKIIEKRQSVAFWCNPISGHATLYWYQQILGQGPKLLIQFQNNGVVDDSQLPKDRFSAERLKGVDSTLKIQPAKLEDSAVYLCASSLTSGGHTGELFFGEGSRLTVL.

The gene calls are TRBV27 and TRBJ1-1; D might be TRBD1 (5 bases). CDR1 MNHEY and CDR2 SMNVEV come from the germline V gene (reference sequence). The CDR3 extends over 15 amino acids. Deletions cut 2 bases from V and 0 bases from J, with 10 bases between. The CDR3, as DNA: TGTGCCAGCAGTTTAAGGGAGGGGATGAACACTGAAGCTTTCTTT. Amino acids: CASSLREGMNTEAFF.

This chain connects TRBV19 to TRBJ1-2; 9 bases agree with TRBD1. CDR1 and CDR2 from the germline V gene are LNHDA and SQIVND (reference sequence). The CDR3 contains 16 residues. The J segment lost 7 bases and the V segment lost 5 bases, leaving 14 bases of the junction unmatched. The DNA of the CDR3 is TGTGCCAGTAGTCCCCTCTCTTCGGACAGGGGAACTGGCTACACCTTC. Protein sequence: CASSPLSSDRGTGYTF.